Presented here are 7 T cell receptor beta chains from one specimen sequenced in a study of early T cells in non-severe SARS-CoV-2 infection. TCRdb used MiXCR to reprocess the 5' RACE reads, holding one entry per CDR3 protein. Of more than 20,000 distinct CDR3 sequences listed, roughly 4.1% are singletons. Sequencing was done on a sample of whole blood. These TCRs come from an adult who was a healthcare worker with PCR-confirmed SARS-CoV-2 infection or an uninfected control (not recorded which).

The chain uses TRBV7-9 and TRBJ2-1; D is perhaps TRBD2 (5 bases). The ends were cut back, 1 base at V and 7 bases at J, with 11 bases in the middle. There are 14 residues in the CDR3. From germline, CDR1 is SEHNR and CDR2 FQNEAQ (reference sequence). The CDR3 here is CASSLVRAVNEQFF. For the CDR3, the DNA is TGTGCCAGCAGCTTAGTTAGAGCGGTTAATGAGCAGTTCTTC.

This clonotype was seen repeatedly, ten times or more. This chain's CDR3 is CASSLSWRGGSETQYF. CDR3 DNA sequence: TGTGCCAGCAGCTTAAGTTGGCGGGGGGGCAGCGAGACCCAGTACTTC. The chain uses TRBV7-2 and TRBJ2-5, with 9 bases fitting TRBD2. Trimming removed 2 bases from V and 5 bases from J; junction bases left unmatched: 9. The CDR3 length is 16 residues. Germline V lookup: CDR1 SGHTA, CDR2 FQGNSA.

This clonotype is medium-sized in the sample. This chain connects TRBV18 to TRBJ2-1; TRBD2 agrees at 14 bases. Germline values: CDR1 KGHSH, CDR2 LQKENI. The trim removed 3 bases at V and 8 bases at J, leaving 3 bases unmatched. This CDR3 spans 15 amino acids. CDR3 protein: CASSPGLAGGYEQFF. The CDR3 coding sequence is TGTGCCAGCTCACCCGGACTAGCGGGAGGTTATGAGCAGTTCTTC.

This clonotype was seen at least ten times. The J gene is TRBJ2-2, the V gene TRBV29-1; possibly TRBD1 for D (6 bases). The CDR3 loop spans 15 amino acids. Germline values: CDR1 SQVTM, CDR2 ANQGSEA. Trimming pared 4 bases from V and 0 bases from J, leaving 12 bases between. As DNA, the CDR3 is TGCAGCGTTGTAGGGGGTTCATCGAACACCGGGGAGCTGTTTTTT. Its protein is CSVVGGSSNTGELFF.

The chain is built from TRBV7-2 and TRBJ2-7; D remains ambiguous. This CDR3 has 14 amino acids. V lost 1 base to trimming and J lost 6 bases, with 13 bases between them. CDR1 and CDR2 from the germline V gene are SGHTA and FQGNSA. The CDR3 sequence: CASSLVLGRSEQYF. The CDR3 DNA follows: TGTGCCAGCAGCTTAGTATTGGGCAGGTCCGAGCAGTACTTC. Looking up the rest from reference TRBV7-2 and TRBJ2-7 gives the full variable domain: GAGVSQSPSNKVTEKGKDVELRCDPISGHTALYWYRQSLGQGLEFLIYFQGNSAPDKSGLPSDRFSAERTGGSVSTLTIQRTQQEDSAVYLCASSLVLGRSEQYFGPGTRLTVT.

This clonotype showed up many times. J is TRBJ2-7 and V is TRBV7-2; unclear D gene. The CDR3 consists of 12 residues. Trimming removed 7 bases from V and 0 bases from J, with 7 bases in between. In germline, CDR1 is SGHTA, CDR2 FQGNSA. This CDR3 reads CASKGLSYEQYF. CDR3 bases: TGTGCCAGCAAAGGCCTCTCCTACGAGCAGTACTTC.

This clonotype qualifies as medium-sized. The chain carries TRBV18 and TRBJ2-3, with 7 bases aligning to TRBD1. The CDR3 has 15 residues. CDR1 KGHSH and CDR2 LQKENI come from the germline V gene. Losses at the gene ends were 6 bases for V and 4 bases for J; bases not matched to a gene: 10. The CDR3 DNA follows: TGTGCCAGCTCTCAGGGACAGTACTTGGCAGATACGCAGTATTTT. Its translation: CASSQGQYLADTQYF.